The clone carrying this T cell receptor beta chain was picked up a small number of times. In germline, CDR1 is MGHDK, CDR2 SYGVNS. V gave up 8 bases and J gave up 0 bases, with 14 bases separating them. The CDR3 is made up of 14 amino acids. The source of the sample is a study of blood T cell repertoires in COVID-19. Whole-study context: COVID-19 samples collected from the United States, Italy and Spain covered acute and convalescent phases. PBMCs, B-cell-depleted T cells, or T cells were the source of the cDNA or gDNA that made up the material.

Study processing details: By means of reference gene primer amplification, nucleated cell counts were estimated. Assay: immunoSEQ multiplex PCR; the TCRdb copy retains only in-frame clones and omits some. V, J and clone size derive from that table, while D and trimming were established from the DNA sequence. The table records about 160,000 clones, less than 85% of them present only once. The source is a human donor with acute or convalescent COVID-19. The donor label of this sample is uncertain. The specimen sequenced was peripheral blood. This chain links TRBV25-1 with TRBJ2-7; D ambiguous. The DNA of the CDR3 is TGTGCCAGCTCGTACAGAAGAAACTCCTACGAGCAGTACTTC. It yields the protein CASSYRRNSYEQYF.